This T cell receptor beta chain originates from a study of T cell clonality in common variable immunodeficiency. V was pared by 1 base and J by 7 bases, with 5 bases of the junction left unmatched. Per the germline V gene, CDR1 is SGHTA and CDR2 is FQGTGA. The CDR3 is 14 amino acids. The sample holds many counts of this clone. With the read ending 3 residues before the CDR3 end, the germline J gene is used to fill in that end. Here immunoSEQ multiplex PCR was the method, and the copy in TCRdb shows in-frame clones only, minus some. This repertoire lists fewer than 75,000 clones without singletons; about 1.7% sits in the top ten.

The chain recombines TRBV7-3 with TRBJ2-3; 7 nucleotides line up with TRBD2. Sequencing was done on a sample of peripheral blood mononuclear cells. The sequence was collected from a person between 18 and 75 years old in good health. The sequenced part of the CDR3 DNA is TGTGCCAGCAGCTTAAGGCAGGGAGGGAATACG. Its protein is CASSLRQGGNT. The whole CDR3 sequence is CASSLRQGGNTQYF.